This TCR beta chain was recovered during a study of T-cell reconstitution after alpha-beta-depleted transplantation in children. This clonotype was detected many times. Preparation of the TCRbeta library was carried out with unique molecular identifiers. MiXCR, run by TCRdb on the PCR reads, gives a single entry per CDR3 protein. This table has approximately 490,000 distinct CDR3 sequences, about 12% appearing once. Sequencing was performed on PBMCs from the stem cell graft donor, taken from the stem cell graft. This clonotype originated in a human donor who donated a stem cell graft to a child with combined immunodeficiency.

In DNA form, the CDR3 reads TGCGCCAGCAGCTCCGGGTCGGGACAGGGTCGTTACAATGAGCAGTTCTTC. Translating it yields CASSSGSGQGRYNEQFF. The chain has TRBV5-1 and TRBJ2-1, with TRBD1 identical over 9 bases. CDR3 length: 17 amino acids. Germline V CDR1 and CDR2: SGHRS, YFSETQ. The V gene end was trimmed by 3 bases and the J gene end by 4 bases; junction bases not matched to a gene: 11.